This entry describes one TCR beta chain. Its antigen is not identified. The entry originates in a study of cytomegalovirus exposure and HLA in healthy donors. On the study more broadly: As an earlier analysis found, around 170 million T cells yielded about 120 million unique TCR beta sequences.

Findings and caveats of the study: Analysis was carried out at a later point, and it linked a missense DCLRE1C variant to TCR beta V- and J-gene trimming. Cytomegalovirus association was assigned to 150 to 200 TCR beta chains. Rates of TCR association differed by HLA locus in a later analysis, with DRB1 highest and HLA-C lowest.

With 60 Vbeta and 13 Jbeta primers, the PCR was carried out. The assay was immunoSEQ multiplex PCR, and TCRdb's table has in-frame clones only and misses some. In total, the table holds 220,000 or so clones. The CDR3 covers 16 residues. Germline values: CDR1 LNHDA, CDR2 SQIVND (reference sequence). V was cut by 4 bases and J by 1 base, with 14 bases left in between. The V call is TRBV19, the J call TRBJ1-5; weak D call: TRBD1 (5 bases). The source is a girl aged 2-9 years in good health and CMV-seropositive. The specimen sequenced was PBMCs. CDR3 in amino acids: CASSTGPPRSNQPQHF. As DNA, the CDR3 is TGTGCCAGTAGTACAGGGCCCCCCCGGAGCAATCAGCCCCAGCATTTT.